Listed below are T cell receptor beta chains from one sample, sequenced in a study of cytomegalovirus exposure and HLA in healthy donors. Some clones are missing from TCRdb's copy, which holds only in-frame ones; the method was immunoSEQ multiplex PCR. The table records fewer than 150,000 clones, approximately 82% of them present only once. Material: PBMCs. The receptors stem from a young man in good health and CMV-seropositive. CDR3s include the opening cysteine and the closing phenylalanine or tryptophan. D genes are given only for firm matches. Clone size is shown for a subset of rows, as once, few, many or a class of expanded clone.

d_call	v_call	clone_size	j_call	cdr3_aa	cdr3_nt
.	TRBV5-6	.	TRBJ1-1	CASRQRGLNTEAFF	TGTGCCAGCCGCCAAAGGGGTCTGAACACTGAAGCTTTCTTT
.	TRBV7-2	.	TRBJ2-7	CASSPVGPGGHEQYF	TGTGCCAGCAGCCCCGTAGGGCCGGGGGGCCACGAGCAGTACTTC
.	TRBV30	.	TRBJ2-5	CAGQGSQETQYF	TGTGCCGGGCAGGGCAGCCAAGAGACCCAGTACTTC
TRBD1	TRBV2	many	TRBJ1-2	CASSDRGVRGYTF	TGTGCCAGCAGCGACAGGGGGGTGAGGGGCTACACCTTC
TRBD1	TRBV6-1	.	TRBJ2-7	CASSVSRGLHEQYF	TGTGCCAGCAGTGTATCCAGGGGGCTCCACGAGCAGTACTTC
.	TRBV11-2	.	TRBJ1-2	CASSSYQGTYYGYTF	TGTGCCAGCAGCTCGTACCAGGGAACCTACTATGGCTACACCTTC
TRBD1	TRBV5-4	once	TRBJ1-2	CASSRQGEHGYTF	TGTGCCAGCAGTAGACAGGGGGAGCATGGCTACACCTTC
TRBD2	TRBV9	.	TRBJ2-1	CASSEAGLAAYNEQFF	TGTGCCAGCAGCGAAGCGGGACTAGCGGCTTACAATGAGCAGTTCTTC
.	TRBV28	.	TRBJ2-7	CASSLHTGRRYEQYF	TGTGCCAGCAGTTTACATACCGGGAGACGCTACGAGCAGTACTTC
.	TRBV19	.	TRBJ2-7	CASGLGGTTTYEQYF	TGTGCCAGTGGATTAGGGGGGACTACCACCTACGAGCAGTACTTC
TRBD2	TRBV7-8	.	TRBJ2-1	CASSLEASGGPWYNEQFF	TGTGCCAGCAGCTTAGAGGCTAGCGGGGGGCCCTGGTACAATGAGCAGTTCTTC
TRBD2	TRBV5-6	.	TRBJ2-4	CASSSGGGSDIQYF	TGTGCCAGCAGCTCCGGCGGGGGGTCGGACATTCAGTACTTC
TRBD2	TRBV29-1	.	TRBJ2-7	CSVVKRGGFFEQYF	TGCAGCGTTGTTAAGCGGGGTGGTTTCTTCGAGCAGTACTTC
.	TRBV4-1	few	TRBJ2-7	CASSRSPAYEQYF	TGCGCCAGCAGCCGGTCTCCAGCCTACGAGCAGTACTTC
.	TRBV7-2	few	TRBJ1-1	CASSLVGAAEAFF	TGTGCCAGCAGCTTAGTTGGGGCAGCCGAAGCTTTCTTT
TRBD1	TRBV25-1	.	TRBJ1-1	CASHGTVNTEAFF	TGTGCCAGCCACGGGACAGTTAACACTGAAGCTTTCTTT
.	TRBV7-2	many	TRBJ2-1	CASSSHPAQDNEQFF	TGTGCCAGCAGCTCACACCCCGCTCAGGACAATGAGCAGTTCTTC
TRBD2	TRBV6-6	many	TRBJ2-1	CASRSPGTSGNEQFF	TGTGCCAGCAGATCCCCCGGGACTAGCGGCAATGAGCAGTTCTTC
.	TRBV4-2	.	TRBJ1-1	CASSQWDTTTVTEAFF	TGTGCCAGCAGCCAATGGGACACGACTACCGTCACTGAAGCTTTCTTT
TRBD1	TRBV14	.	TRBJ1-2	CASSRQGIYGYTF	TGTGCCAGCAGCCGACAGGGGATCTATGGCTACACCTTC
.	TRBV10-1	.	TRBJ2-1	CASSGESYNEQFF	TGCGCCAGCTCGGGGGAATCCTACAATGAGCAGTTCTTC
TRBD2	TRBV7-8	.	TRBJ2-7	CASSFPRGADEQYF	TGTGCCAGCAGCTTCCCGCGGGGGGCCGACGAGCAGTACTTC
.	TRBV5-1	.	TRBJ2-5	CASSLDGGLLQETQYF	TGCGCCAGCAGCTTGGACGGGGGATTACTTCAAGAGACCCAGTACTTC
.	TRBV5-1	.	TRBJ2-7	CASSFWGDAYEQYF	TGCGCCAGCAGCTTTTGGGGGGATGCCTACGAGCAGTACTTC
.	TRBV11-2	.	TRBJ1-1	CASSLGLQTEAFF	TGTGCCAGCAGCTTAGGTTTGCAGACTGAAGCTTTCTTT
TRBD1	TRBV11-2	.	TRBJ1-2	CASSLASGGSGYTF	TGTGCCAGCAGCTTAGCTTCAGGGGGGAGTGGCTACACCTTC
.	TRBV6-5	.	TRBJ2-4	CASSYSVNLAKNIQYF	TGTGCCAGCAGTTACTCCGTCAACTTAGCCAAAAACATTCAGTACTTC
TRBD1	TRBV10-1	.	TRBJ2-1	CASSEGQGLYNEQFF	TGCGCCAGCAGTGAGGGACAGGGTCTGTACAATGAGCAGTTCTTC
.	TRBV11-3	.	TRBJ2-1	CASMTPTDTYNEQFF	TGTGCCAGTATGACACCGACAGACACCTACAATGAGCAGTTCTTC
TRBD1	TRBV2	.	TRBJ1-2	CASRADRGSVGYTF	TGTGCCAGCAGAGCTGACAGGGGCTCAGTAGGCTACACCTTC
.	TRBV19	.	TRBJ2-3	CASRSIGTDTQYF	TGTGCCAGTAGATCGATCGGGACAGATACGCAGTATTTT
TRBD2	TRBV5-4	.	TRBJ2-7	CASSFSTSGGAVEQYF	TGTGCCAGCAGCTTTTCGACTAGCGGGGGGGCGGTGGAGCAGTACTTC
.	TRBV6-1	.	TRBJ2-7	CASRDTYEQYF	TGTGCCAGCAGGGACACCTACGAGCAGTACTTC
.	TRBV6-5	.	TRBJ1-4	CASSLTRGEKLFF	TGTGCCAGCAGTCTTACAAGAGGTGAAAAACTGTTTTTT
.	TRBV6-1	.	TRBJ2-7	CASSEQGASYEQYF	TGTGCCAGCAGTGAACAGGGTGCTTCCTACGAGCAGTACTTC
.	TRBV20-1	many	TRBJ2-5	CSAGSGETQYF	TGCAGTGCAGGCAGCGGGGAGACCCAGTACTTC
.	TRBV2	.	TRBJ1-1	CASGGGVRTEAFF	TGTGCCAGCGGTGGGGGGGTGCGCACTGAAGCTTTCTTT
TRBD2	TRBV9	.	TRBJ2-7	CASSPGTSGGPGGEQYF	TGTGCCAGCAGTCCCGGGACTAGCGGGGGGCCCGGGGGGGAGCAGTACTTC
TRBD1	TRBV5-1	.	TRBJ1-2	CASSARDSLEFNYGYTF	TGCGCCAGCAGCGCCCGGGACAGTCTGGAATTTAACTATGGCTACACCTTC
.	TRBV27	.	TRBJ2-3	CASRATTTGDTQYF	TGTGCCAGCAGAGCGACGACGACGGGGGATACGCAGTATTTT
TRBD2	TRBV10-3	few	TRBJ2-1	CAISDKSGIGEQFF	TGTGCCATCAGTGACAAGAGCGGGATCGGTGAGCAGTTCTTC
TRBD1	TRBV7-2	.	TRBJ2-2	CASSRRQGASTGELFF	TGTGCCAGCAGCCGCAGACAGGGGGCTAGCACCGGGGAGCTGTTTTTT
TRBD1	TRBV7-7	.	TRBJ2-5	CASSLTGQKTQYF	TGTGCCAGCAGCCTGACAGGGCAAAAGACCCAGTACTTC
.	TRBV7-3	.	TRBJ2-5	CASSLRRTSPQETQYF	TGTGCCAGCAGCTTACGTCGGACAAGCCCCCAAGAGACCCAGTACTTC
.	TRBV9	.	TRBJ2-1	CASSADSPSYNEQFF	TGTGCCAGCAGCGCAGACTCCCCTTCCTACAATGAGCAGTTCTTC
.	TRBV4-1	.	TRBJ1-1	CASSQSERHTEAFF	TGCGCCAGCAGCCAGTCCGAGCGGCACACTGAAGCTTTCTTT
.	TRBV6-1	.	TRBJ2-7	CASTRRPTYEQYF	TGTGCCAGCACCCGGAGGCCGACCTACGAGCAGTACTTC
.	TRBV19	many	TRBJ2-7	CASSIERGQNYEQYF	TGTGCCAGTAGTATAGAAAGAGGCCAGAACTACGAGCAGTACTTC
.	TRBV27	.	TRBJ2-3	CASSLSMGSPDTQYF	TGTGCCAGCAGTTTATCGATGGGCTCCCCAGATACGCAGTATTTT
.	TRBV7-2	.	TRBJ2-1	CASSFFLGSSYNEQFF	TGTGCCAGCAGCTTCTTCTTGGGCAGCTCCTACAATGAGCAGTTCTTC
.	TRBV19	.	TRBJ2-6	CASSIQRGSGANVLTF	TGTGCCAGTAGTATACAACGAGGGTCTGGGGCCAACGTCCTGACTTTC
.	TRBV9	few	TRBJ1-1	CASSEGWAGGTEAFF	TGTGCCAGCAGCGAGGGCTGGGCAGGCGGGACTGAAGCTTTCTTT
TRBD2	TRBV7-3	.	TRBJ2-2	CASSRTSGRDTGELFF	TGTGCCAGCAGCCGCACTAGCGGGAGGGACACCGGGGAGCTGTTTTTT
.	TRBV5-1	.	TRBJ2-3	CASSLRAGDTQYF	TGCGCCAGCAGCTTGAGGGCGGGAGATACGCAGTATTTT
.	TRBV9	medium-sized	TRBJ2-3	CASSVEGGQTTDTQYF	TGTGCCAGCAGCGTAGAGGGAGGACAAACCACAGATACGCAGTATTTT